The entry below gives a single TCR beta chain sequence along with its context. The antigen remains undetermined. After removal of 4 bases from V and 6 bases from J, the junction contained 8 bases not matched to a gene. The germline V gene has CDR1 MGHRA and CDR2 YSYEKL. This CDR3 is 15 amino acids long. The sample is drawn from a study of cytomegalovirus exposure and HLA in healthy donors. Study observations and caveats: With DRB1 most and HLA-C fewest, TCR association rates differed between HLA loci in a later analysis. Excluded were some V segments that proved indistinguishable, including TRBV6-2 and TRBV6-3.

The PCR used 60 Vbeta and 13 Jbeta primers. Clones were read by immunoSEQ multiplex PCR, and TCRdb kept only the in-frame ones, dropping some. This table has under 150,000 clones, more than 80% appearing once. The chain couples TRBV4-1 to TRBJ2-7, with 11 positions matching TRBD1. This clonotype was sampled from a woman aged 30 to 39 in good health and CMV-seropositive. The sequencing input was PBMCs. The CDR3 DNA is TGCGCCAGCAGCCCGTGGCAGGACAGGGGGCTCGAGCAGTACTTC. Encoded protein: CASSPWQDRGLEQYF.